Listed below are T cell receptor beta chains from one sample, sequenced in a study of cytomegalovirus exposure and HLA in healthy donors. Libraries were prepared by immunoSEQ multiplex PCR; TCRdb keeps only in-frame clonotypes and omits some of them. The sample includes 300,000 or so clones, approximately 91% of them seen just once. The sample comprised PBMCs. The receptor source for this set is a man aged 25 to 40 in good health and CMV-seronegative. CDR3s include the opening cysteine and the closing phenylalanine or tryptophan. Fields, in order: J gene, D gene, V gene, CDR3 protein, CDR3 DNA. A D gene is named only where the DNA matches it firmly.

TRBJ1-2,.,TRBV13,CASSSYRDYGYTF,TGTGCCAGCAGCTCCTACAGGGACTATGGCTACACCTTC
TRBJ2-3,.,TRBV6-1,CASSERPLRWDTQYF,TGTGCCAGCAGTGAACGGCCCTTGAGGTGGGATACGCAGTATTTT
TRBJ2-2,.,TRBV7-2,CASSKTRGNTGELFF,TGTGCCAGCAGTAAGACACGGGGGAACACCGGGGAGCTGTTTTTT
TRBJ1-5,TRBD1,TRBV5-6,CASSLGTGGSNQPQHF,TGTGCCAGCAGCTTAGGGACAGGGGGTAGCAATCAGCCCCAGCATTTT
TRBJ2-7,.,TRBV4-1,CASSQADSFYEQYF,TGCGCCAGCAGCCAGGCGGACAGTTTCTACGAGCAGTACTTC
TRBJ1-2,TRBD1,TRBV4-3,CASSQDPGTASNYGYTF,TGCGCCAGCAGCCAAGACCCCGGGACAGCGTCTAACTATGGCTACACCTTC
TRBJ1-2,.,TRBV19,CASSMLAGIHGDGYTF,TGTGCCAGTAGTATGTTGGCAGGGATCCATGGCGATGGCTACACCTTC
TRBJ2-1,TRBD1,TRBV2,CASRRDRTSYNEQFF,TGTGCCAGCAGGCGGGACAGGACTTCCTACAATGAGCAGTTCTTC
TRBJ1-5,.,TRBV19,CASRKTQPFNQPQHF,TGTGCCAGTAGGAAGACACAGCCCTTCAATCAGCCCCAGCATTTT
TRBJ1-2,.,TRBV11-2,CASSFPSAGAYGYTF,TGTGCCAGCAGCTTCCCTTCCGCAGGTGCCTATGGCTACACCTTC
TRBJ2-7,TRBD1,TRBV9,CASSLGQGIYEQYF,TGTGCCAGCAGCCTGGGACAGGGGATCTACGAGCAGTACTTC
TRBJ2-7,TRBD2,TRBV28,CASSPPGGGSYEQYF,TGTGCCAGCAGTCCCCCGGGAGGAGGGTCCTACGAGCAGTACTTC
TRBJ2-1,TRBD2,TRBV5-1,CASSPPGLAGGYNEQFF,TGCGCCAGCAGCCCACCGGGACTAGCGGGCGGATACAATGAGCAGTTCTTC
TRBJ1-3,.,TRBV6-1,CASSESGWGPGSGNTIYF,TGTGCCAGCAGTGAATCGGGGTGGGGGCCCGGCTCTGGAAACACCATATATTTT
TRBJ1-2,TRBD1,TRBV4-3,CASSQTGGGYGYTF,TGCGCCAGCAGCCAAACAGGGGGCGGATATGGCTACACCTTC
TRBJ2-7,.,TRBV5-4,CASSLPGGTYEQYF,TGTGCCAGCAGCTTGCCGGGGGGCACCTACGAGCAGTACTTC
TRBJ1-2,.,TRBV27,CASSFGGIGYGYTF,TGTGCCAGCAGTTTCGGGGGGATTGGATATGGCTACACCTTC
TRBJ2-5,.,TRBV6-1,CASSELASPQETQYF,TGTGCCAGCAGTGAATTGGCCTCACCCCAAGAGACCCAGTACTTC